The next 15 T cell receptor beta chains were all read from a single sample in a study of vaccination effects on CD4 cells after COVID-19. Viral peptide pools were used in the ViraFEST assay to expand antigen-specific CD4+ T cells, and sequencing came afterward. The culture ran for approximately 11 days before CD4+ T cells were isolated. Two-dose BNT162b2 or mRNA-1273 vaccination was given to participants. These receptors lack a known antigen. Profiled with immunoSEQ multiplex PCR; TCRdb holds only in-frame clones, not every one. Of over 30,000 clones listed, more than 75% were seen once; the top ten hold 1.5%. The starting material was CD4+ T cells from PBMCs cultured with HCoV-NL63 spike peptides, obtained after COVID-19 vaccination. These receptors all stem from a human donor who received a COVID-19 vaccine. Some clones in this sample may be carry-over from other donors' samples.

The CDR3 nucleotides read TGTGCCAGTAGAGCTCTAGCGGGGGGGGTGACAGATACGCAGTATTTT. Encoded protein: CASRALAGGVTDTQYF. The chain is built from TRBV19 and TRBJ2-3; 12 positions agree with TRBD2. The V gene end was trimmed by 6 bases and the J gene end by 3 bases; junction bases not matched to a gene: 7. This CDR3 contains 16 residues. Germline V gene data show CDR1 as LNHDA and CDR2 as SQIVND (reference sequence). Filled out from reference TRBV19 and TRBJ2-3, the complete variable domain reads DGGITQSPKYLFRKEGQNVTLSCEQNLNHDAMYWYRQDPGQGLRLIYYSQIVNDFQKGDIAEGYSVSREKKESFPLTVTSAQKNPTAFYLCASRALAGGVTDTQYFGPGTRLTVL.

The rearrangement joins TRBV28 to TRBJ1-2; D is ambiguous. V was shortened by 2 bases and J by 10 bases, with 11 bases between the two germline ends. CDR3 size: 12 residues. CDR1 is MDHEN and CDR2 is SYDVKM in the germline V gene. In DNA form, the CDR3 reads TGTGCCAGCAGTTTAACCGCAGGCAACTACACCTTC. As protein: CASSLTAGNYTF.

Here the CDR3 reads CAWRGQGASGGYTF. The DNA of the CDR3 is TGTGCCTGGAGAGGACAGGGGGCATCCGGTGGCTACACCTTC. The chain is built from TRBV30 and TRBJ1-2; 11 positions agree with TRBD1. The CDR3 has 14 residues. From germline, CDR1 is GTSNPN and CDR2 SVGIG (reference sequence). V lost 3 bases, J lost 7 bases, and 7 bases stayed unmatched.

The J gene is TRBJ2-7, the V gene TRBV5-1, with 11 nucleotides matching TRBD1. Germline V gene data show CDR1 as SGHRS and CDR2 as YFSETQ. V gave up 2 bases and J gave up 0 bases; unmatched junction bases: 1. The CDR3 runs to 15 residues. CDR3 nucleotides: TGCGCCAGCAGCTTCGGACAGGGGGCCTCCTACGAGCAGTACGTC. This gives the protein CASSFGQGASYEQYV.

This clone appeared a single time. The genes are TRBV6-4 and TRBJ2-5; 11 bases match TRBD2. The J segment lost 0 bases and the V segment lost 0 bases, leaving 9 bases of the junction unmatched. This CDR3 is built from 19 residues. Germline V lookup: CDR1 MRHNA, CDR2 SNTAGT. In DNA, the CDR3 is TGTGCCAGCAGTGACTCGAAGAGGGTAGCGGGGGGGGACCAAGAGACCCAGTACTTC. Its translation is CASSDSKRVAGGDQETQYF.

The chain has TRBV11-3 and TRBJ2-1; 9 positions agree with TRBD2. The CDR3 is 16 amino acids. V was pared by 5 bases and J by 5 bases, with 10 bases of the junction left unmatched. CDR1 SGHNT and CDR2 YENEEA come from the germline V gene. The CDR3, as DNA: TGTGCCAGCAGCCCGCCTCGCGGGGGGGCCCACAATGAGCAGTTCTTC. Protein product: CASSPPRGGAHNEQFF. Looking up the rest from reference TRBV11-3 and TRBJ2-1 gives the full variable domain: EAGVVQSPRYKIIEKKQPVAFWCNPISGHNTLYWYLQNLGQGPELLIRYENEEAVDDSQLPKDRFSAERLKGVDSTLKIQPAELGDSAVYLCASSPPRGGAHNEQFFGPGTRLTVL.

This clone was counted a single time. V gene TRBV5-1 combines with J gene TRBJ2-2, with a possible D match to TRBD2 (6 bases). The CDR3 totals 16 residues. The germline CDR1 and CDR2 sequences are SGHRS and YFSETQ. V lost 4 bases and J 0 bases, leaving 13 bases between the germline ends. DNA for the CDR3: TGCGCCAGCAGCCCCCGGGAGAGGTCGAACACCGGGGAGCTGTTTTTT. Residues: CASSPRERSNTGELFF.

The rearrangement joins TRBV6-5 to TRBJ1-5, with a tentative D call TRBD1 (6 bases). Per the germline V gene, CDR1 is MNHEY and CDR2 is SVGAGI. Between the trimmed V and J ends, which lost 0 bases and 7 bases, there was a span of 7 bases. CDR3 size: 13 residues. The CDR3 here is CASSYSRGQPQHF. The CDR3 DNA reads TGTGCCAGCAGTTACTCGAGGGGGCAGCCCCAGCATTTT.

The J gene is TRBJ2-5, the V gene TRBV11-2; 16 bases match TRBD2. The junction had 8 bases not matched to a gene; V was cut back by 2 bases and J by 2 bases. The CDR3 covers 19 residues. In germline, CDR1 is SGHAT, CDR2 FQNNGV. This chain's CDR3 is CASSLRGGTSGGEQETQYF. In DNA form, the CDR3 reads TGTGCCAGCAGCTTAAGGGGCGGGACTAGCGGGGGGGAGCAAGAGACCCAGTACTTC.

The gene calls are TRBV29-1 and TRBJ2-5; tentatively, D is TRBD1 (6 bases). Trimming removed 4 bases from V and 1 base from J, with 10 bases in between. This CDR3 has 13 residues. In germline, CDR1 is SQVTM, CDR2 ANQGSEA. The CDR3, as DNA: TGCAGCGTTGCCGGGACAACCCAAGAGACCCAGTACTTC. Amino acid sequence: CSVAGTTQETQYF.

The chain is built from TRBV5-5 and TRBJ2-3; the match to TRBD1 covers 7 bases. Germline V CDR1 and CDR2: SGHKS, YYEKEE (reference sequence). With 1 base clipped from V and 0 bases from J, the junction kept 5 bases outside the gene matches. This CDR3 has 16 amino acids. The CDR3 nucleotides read TGTGCCAGCAGCTTGCGACAGGGCACTAGCACAGATACGCAGTATTTT. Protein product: CASSLRQGTSTDTQYF.

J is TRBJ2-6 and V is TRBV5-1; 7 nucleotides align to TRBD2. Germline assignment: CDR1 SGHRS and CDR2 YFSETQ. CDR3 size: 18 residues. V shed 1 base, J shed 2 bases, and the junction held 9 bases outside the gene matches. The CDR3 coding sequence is TGCGCCAGCAGCTTGTTCTGGACGGGGGGACCTGGGGCCAACGTCCTGACTTTC. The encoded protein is CASSLFWTGGPGANVLTF.

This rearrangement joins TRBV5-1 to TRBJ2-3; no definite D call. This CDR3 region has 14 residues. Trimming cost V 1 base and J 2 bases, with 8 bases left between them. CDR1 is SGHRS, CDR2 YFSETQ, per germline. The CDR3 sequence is CASSLSFHTDTQYF. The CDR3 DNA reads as TGCGCCAGCAGCTTGAGTTTCCACACAGATACGCAGTATTTT.

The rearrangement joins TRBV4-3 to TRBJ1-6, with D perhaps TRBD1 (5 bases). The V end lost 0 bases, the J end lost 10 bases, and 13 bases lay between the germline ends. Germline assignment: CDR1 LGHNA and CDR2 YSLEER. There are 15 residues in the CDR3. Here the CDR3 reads CASSQEGVNGSPLHF. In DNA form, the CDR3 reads TGCGCCAGCAGCCAAGAAGGGGTAAACGGGTCACCCCTCCACTTT.

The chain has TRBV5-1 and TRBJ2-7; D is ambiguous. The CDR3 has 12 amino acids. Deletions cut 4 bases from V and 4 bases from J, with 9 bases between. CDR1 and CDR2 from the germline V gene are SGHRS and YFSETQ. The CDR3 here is CASSPDGYEQYV. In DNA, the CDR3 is TGCGCCAGCAGCCCGGACGGGTACGAGCAGTACGTC.